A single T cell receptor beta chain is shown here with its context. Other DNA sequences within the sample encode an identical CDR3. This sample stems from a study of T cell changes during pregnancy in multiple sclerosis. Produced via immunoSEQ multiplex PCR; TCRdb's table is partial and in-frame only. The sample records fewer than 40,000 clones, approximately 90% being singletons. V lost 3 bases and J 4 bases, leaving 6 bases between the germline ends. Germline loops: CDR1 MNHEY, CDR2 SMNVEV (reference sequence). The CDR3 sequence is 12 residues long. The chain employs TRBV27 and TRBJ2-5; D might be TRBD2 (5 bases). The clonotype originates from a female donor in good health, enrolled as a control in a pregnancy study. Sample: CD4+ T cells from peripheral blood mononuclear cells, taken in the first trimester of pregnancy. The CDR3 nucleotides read TGTGCCAGCAGTTTTGGAGGAGAGACCCAGTACTTC. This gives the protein CASSFGGETQYF.